This TCR beta chain was captured by sequencing in a study of tumor-infiltrating lymphocytes in primary liver carcinoma. Study results and limitations: Tumors significantly exceeded blood in top-250-clone fraction (p = 0.039).

A primer matching the constant region was used to make TCR beta cDNA from 450 to 550 ng of total RNA. Three nested multiplex PCR rounds, a slightly modified ARM-PCR method, built the TCR beta libraries. Use of TRBV1-TRBV30 forward primers with a C-beta reverse primer characterized the first two PCR rounds, which lasted around 10 cycles each. TCRdb passed the multiplex PCR reads through MiXCR, listing each CDR3 protein once. The sample records approximately 42,000 distinct CDR3 sequences, approximately 82% being singletons. Turning to this clonotype: The antigen remains unidentified.

From unsorted bulk tissue weighing roughly 18-30 mg, DNA and RNA were co-extracted. Patients had primary liver carcinoma treated by surgical resection. Germline V gene sequence: CDR1 MGHRA, CDR2 YSYEKL. V was pared by 1 base and J by 5 bases, with 19 bases between. This CDR3 spans 17 amino acids. The specimen sequenced was tumor-adjacent normal liver tissue. This chain connects TRBV4-1 to TRBJ2-3; D perhaps matches TRBD2 (5 bases). This TCR came from a woman aged 30 to 39 with primary liver carcinoma and hepatitis B virus infection. The CDR3 spells CASSQAATTSGVDTQYF. CDR3 DNA: TGCGCCAGCAGCCAAGCCGCAACTACCAGCGGCGTAGATACGCAGTATTTT.